Each of the 3 T cell receptor beta chains below was sequenced from the same sample in a study of tumor and adjacent non-tumor tissue in lung cancer. Three rounds of nested PCR, following a modified ARM-PCR protocol, produced the TCRbeta library. MiXCR, applied by TCRdb to the multiplex PCR reads, yields one record per CDR3 protein. Seen here are about 110,000 distinct CDR3 sequences, approximately 82% observed once, and the top ten hold roughly 35%. RNA was extracted from bulk tissue without any cell sorting. The sequencing sample was made of lung tumor tissue. These receptors all stem from a woman in her sixties with non-small cell lung cancer.

Regarding this clonotype: A read error may account for a junction end that differs from germline. The V and J genes are TRBV20-1 and TRBJ2-2; 7 bases map to TRBD1. There are 12 residues in the CDR3. Germline CDR1 DFQATT, CDR2 SNEGSKA (reference sequence). CDR3 in amino acids: CSVNGQAGELFF. CDR3 nucleotide sequence: TGTAGTGTTAATGGACAGGCCGGGGAGCTGTTTTTT.

The CDR3 DNA follows: TGTGCCTGCCCCCTTACCCAAGCGGGAGGGTTCAATGAGCAGTTCTTC. It specifies CACPLTQAGGFNEQFF. The chain has TRBV30 and TRBJ2-1; 10 bases match TRBD2. Germline trimming cut 6 bases from V and 6 bases from J; bases unmatched to any gene: 14. The CDR3 sequence is 16 residues long. Germline-derived CDR1 and CDR2 are GTSNPN and SVGIG (reference sequence).

The chain employs TRBV20-1 and TRBJ1-5; D is possibly TRBD1 (5 bases). Germline CDR1 and CDR2: DFQATT and SNEGSKA (reference sequence). Trimming took 3 bases from V and 5 from J, leaving 17 bases between them. This CDR3 has 15 residues. CDR3 in amino acids: CSASGWGVGYQPQHF. Here the CDR3 DNA reads TGCAGTGCTAGCGGGTGGGGGGTTGGTTATCAGCCCCAGCATTTT.